Below, 32 T cell receptor beta chains from the same sample are listed, as sequenced in a study of blood T cell repertoires in COVID-19. Measured with immunoSEQ multiplex PCR; TCRdb has only the in-frame clones, and not every one. This sample carries 71,000 or so clones, approximately 90% of them seen once, and the ten largest clones take under 6.5%. The specimen was peripheral blood. The receptors come from a young woman with acute or convalescent COVID-19.

The rearrangement uses TRBV12-3 or TRBV12-4 and TRBJ2-2; 7 bases fit TRBD1. The CDR3 loop spans 13 amino acids. Trimming removed 6 bases from V and 7 bases from J; junction bases left unmatched: 5. As DNA, the CDR3 is TGTGCCAGCAGCAACAGGGGCGGCGGGGAGCTGTTTTTT. Encoded protein: CASSNRGGGELFF.

The genes are TRBV28 and TRBJ2-7; D is perhaps TRBD1 (5 bases). The germline gives CDR1 MDHEN, CDR2 SYDVKM. The CDR3 has 16 residues. V was shortened by 5 bases and J by 1 base, with 18 bases between the two germline ends. CDR3 in amino acids: CASSPPIQPGSYEQYF. Here the CDR3 DNA reads TGTGCCAGCAGTCCCCCCATTCAACCAGGGTCCTACGAGCAGTACTTC.

This clone was recorded a few times. The chain has TRBV28 and TRBJ1-4; 11 nucleotides align to TRBD1. The CDR3 has 15 amino acids. CDR1 is MDHEN, CDR2 SYDVKM, per germline. Trimming cost V 5 bases and J 7 bases; bases outside gene matches: 6. As DNA, the CDR3 is TGTGCCAGCAGTCCAGGACAGGGGGCGACTGAAAAACTGTTTTTT. As protein: CASSPGQGATEKLFF.

This chain links TRBV19 with TRBJ2-4; D may be TRBD2 (6 bases). Germline CDR1 LNHDA, CDR2 SQIVND (reference sequence). The CDR3 spans 13 residues. Trimming removed 5 bases at V and 7 bases at J, with 12 bases between. CDR3 bases: TGTGCCAGTAGTGGGGAGCTAGCGAACATTCAGTACTTC. Protein product: CASSGELANIQYF.

The chain carries TRBV6-2 or TRBV6-3 and TRBJ2-2, with 14 bases matching TRBD2. Germline lookup yields CDR1 MNHEY and CDR2 SVGEGT. The CDR3 spans 16 residues. With V trimmed by 6 bases and J by 8 bases, 8 bases remained unmatched. CDR3 nucleotide sequence: TGTGCCAGCAGCCCGTCGGGACTAGCGGGAGTTGGGGAGCTGTTTTTT. Translating gives CASSPSGLAGVGELFF.

The V and J genes are TRBV5-8 and TRBJ1-2; D may be TRBD1 (5 bases). Germline values: CDR1 SGHTS, CDR2 YDEGEE. CDR3 size: 15 residues. Trimming removed 0 bases at V and 5 bases at J, with 14 bases between. In nucleotides, the CDR3 is TGTGCCAGCAGCTTGGCACAGGACCGAGTATATGGCTACACCTTC. It is translated as CASSLAQDRVYGYTF.

This clone was seen only once. The chain is built from TRBV28 and TRBJ1-4; D is unresolved. V lost 2 bases to trimming and J lost 5 bases, with 3 bases between them. The CDR3 length is 12 residues. Germline V gene sequence: CDR1 MDHEN, CDR2 SYDVKM. The CDR3 protein is CASSLLNEKLFF. CDR3 bases: TGTGCCAGCAGTTTACTAAATGAAAAACTGTTTTTT.

The chain carries TRBV7-6 and TRBJ2-2; D call uncertain. CDR1 and CDR2 (germline): SGHVS, FNYEAQ. V shed 5 bases and J shed 0 bases, with 16 bases lying between them. The CDR3 length is 17 residues. CDR3 loop: CASSPAEAVANTGELFF. The CDR3 nucleotides read TGTGCCAGCAGCCCCGCCGAGGCGGTGGCGAACACCGGGGAGCTGTTTTTT.

The V gene is TRBV19, the J gene TRBJ1-1; TRBD1 aligns across 7 bases. Germline V gene sequence: CDR1 LNHDA, CDR2 SQIVND (reference sequence). The junction had 11 bases not matched to a gene; V was cut back by 0 bases and J by 4 bases. The CDR3 loop spans 17 amino acids. CDR3: CASSIETGSPGFTEAFF. CDR3 bases: TGTGCCAGTAGTATAGAGACAGGGAGTCCCGGTTTCACTGAAGCTTTCTTT.

The chain joins TRBV14 to TRBJ2-5; TRBD1 agrees at 7 bases. With 2 bases clipped from V and 2 bases from J, the junction kept 8 bases outside the gene matches. Germline CDR1 and CDR2: SGHDN and FVKESK. CDR3 size: 16 residues. This chain's CDR3 is CASSQTDRASQETQYF. CDR3 DNA sequence: TGTGCCAGCAGCCAAACAGACAGGGCCTCTCAAGAGACCCAGTACTTC.

This chain joins TRBV19 and TRBJ1-2, with TRBD1 identical over 11 bases. The CDR3 is made up of 19 amino acids. Germline V lookup: CDR1 LNHDA, CDR2 SQIVND (reference sequence). V was pared by 1 base and J by 7 bases, with 17 bases of the junction left unmatched. The CDR3 DNA sequence: TGTGCCAGTAGTATAGCCCGCTCCCGGACAGGGGGCGCGGAGGGTGGCTACACCTTC. Translated, it gives CASSIARSRTGGAEGGYTF. The entire variable domain, with the rest obtained from reference TRBV19 and TRBJ1-2, is as follows: DGGITQSPKYLFRKEGQNVTLSCEQNLNHDAMYWYRQDPGQGLRLIYYSQIVNDFQKGDIAEGYSVSREKKESFPLTVTSAQKNPTAFYLCASSIARSRTGGAEGGYTFGSGTRLTVV.

The chain couples TRBV7-8 to TRBJ2-7, with D possibly being TRBD2 (5 bases). The CDR3 length is 15 residues. Trimming took 5 bases from V and 5 from J, leaving 19 bases between them. Germline CDR1 and CDR2: SGHVS and FQNEAQ. The CDR3 DNA reads TGTGCCAGCAGCCTAACACGGGTTAGCGCCGACGAGCAGTACTTC. Amino acid sequence: CASSLTRVSADEQYF.

The rearrangement joins TRBV7-6 to TRBJ2-2; TRBD1 might be the D (6 bases). CDR1 and CDR2 from the germline V gene are SGHVS and FNYEAQ. This CDR3 has 19 amino acids. V was pared by 3 bases and J by 0 bases, with 20 bases between. The CDR3 protein is CASSFLVVSTGSNTGELFF. DNA for the CDR3: TGTGCCAGCAGCTTTTTAGTGGTCTCGACAGGATCGAACACCGGGGAGCTGTTTTTT.

This sequence joins TRBV19 and TRBJ1-6; no definite D call. Germline assignment: CDR1 LNHDA and CDR2 SQIVND (reference sequence). The CDR3 has 16 residues. V lost 7 bases and J lost 7, with 20 bases in between. In nucleotides, the CDR3 is TGTGCCAGTAACGACCGGTCGACGGGTTGGAATTCACCCCTCCACTTT. Protein: CASNDRSTGWNSPLHF.

The chain combines TRBV3-1 (or the pseudogene TRBV3-2) with TRBJ1-5; no clear D. Trimming left V 1 base short and J 6 bases short, with 7 bases between. The CDR3 is 13 amino acids. The V gene's germline CDR1 is LGHDT and CDR2 YNNKEL (reference sequence). This CDR3 reads CASSQGPGQPQHF. The CDR3 DNA is TGTGCCAGCAGCCAAGGTCCCGGTCAGCCCCAGCATTTT.

The chain carries TRBV19 and TRBJ1-5; tentatively, D is TRBD1 (5 bases). Looked up from germline, CDR1 is LNHDA and CDR2 is SQIVND (reference sequence). The CDR3 totals 13 residues. Trimming removed 1 base at V and 7 bases at J, with 8 bases between. As DNA, the CDR3 is TGTGCCAGTAGTATAGGTAGGGGCCAGCCCCAGCATTTT. This sequence encodes CASSIGRGQPQHF.

The chain has TRBV18 and TRBJ1-2; 9 nucleotides line up with TRBD1. The CDR3 spans 17 residues. The germline gives CDR1 KGHSH, CDR2 LQKENI. The V and J ends lost 2 bases and 4 bases, in that order; junction bases with no gene match: 11. The CDR3 loop reads CASSPGPPSTGGYGYTF. The DNA for the CDR3 is TGTGCCAGCTCACCAGGTCCTCCCTCGACAGGGGGCTATGGCTACACCTTC.

The rearrangement links TRBV28 to TRBJ1-2; D is possibly TRBD1 (5 bases). Trimming stripped 2 bases from V and 4 bases from J, with 8 bases between. This CDR3 contains 13 residues. Germline V gene data show CDR1 as MDHEN and CDR2 as SYDVKM. CDR3 nucleotide sequence: TGTGCCAGCAGTTTACAGGGTAGCTATGGCTACACCTTC. Translation gives CASSLQGSYGYTF.

This chain connects TRBV30 to TRBJ1-1; TRBD1 might be the D (5 bases). Germline loops: CDR1 GTSNPN, CDR2 SVGIG (reference sequence). The CDR3 is 13 amino acids. V was pared by 3 bases and J by 2 bases, with 10 bases between. For the CDR3, the DNA is TGTGCCTGGAGCGCAGGGTCTAACACTGAAGCTTTCTTT. Translated: CAWSAGSNTEAFF.

This chain links TRBV7-9 with TRBJ2-2; the match to TRBD2 covers 12 bases. Germline V gives CDR1 SEHNR, CDR2 FQNEAQ (reference sequence). Germline trimming cut 5 bases from V and 1 base from J; bases unmatched to any gene: 8. The CDR3 is 18 amino acids. The CDR3 sequence: CASSHRLAGAMNTGELFF. The CDR3 DNA sequence: TGTGCCAGCAGCCATCGACTAGCGGGGGCGATGAACACCGGGGAGCTGTTTTTT.

The genes are TRBV7-8 and TRBJ2-1, with D perhaps matching TRBD1 (6 bases). The CDR3 has 14 residues. Germline CDR1 and CDR2: SGHVS and FQNEAQ. Trimming stripped 5 bases from V and 1 base from J, with 9 bases between. The CDR3 loop is CASSGTMSYNEQFF. DNA of the CDR3: TGTGCCAGCAGCGGGACAATGTCCTACAATGAGCAGTTCTTC.

The chain uses TRBV25-1 and TRBJ2-5; 13 nucleotides agree with TRBD2. Germline lookup yields CDR1 MGHDK and CDR2 SYGVNS. V dropped 6 bases and J dropped 1; count of bases not matched to a gene: 5. This CDR3 has 16 residues. CDR3 sequence: CASRTRTSGSQETQYF. CDR3 coding DNA: TGTGCCAGCAGGACCAGGACTAGCGGGAGCCAAGAGACCCAGTACTTC.

This clone was counted once. The chain couples TRBV27 to TRBJ1-2, with 8 positions matching TRBD1. The junction had 4 bases not matched to a gene; V was cut back by 5 bases and J by 5 bases. Germline CDR1 and CDR2: MNHEY and SMNVEV (reference sequence). CDR3 length: 13 amino acids. CDR3 sequence: CASSEQGGYGYTF. The DNA for the CDR3 is TGTGCCAGCAGTGAACAGGGGGGTTATGGCTACACCTTC.

The rearrangement links TRBV16 to TRBJ1-5; tentative D call: TRBD1 (5 bases). The CDR3 loop spans 15 amino acids. CDR1 KGHSY and CDR2 FQNENV come from the germline V gene. V lost 0 bases, J lost 7 bases, and 13 bases lay in between. The CDR3 DNA is TGTGCCAGCAGCCAATCTCGGGCGGAGGGGCAGCCCCAGCATTTT. This translates into CASSQSRAEGQPQHF.

The chain combines TRBV18 with TRBJ1-4, with no clear D. Trimming removed 4 bases at V and 0 bases at J, with 9 bases between. This CDR3 region has 15 residues. Per germline, CDR1 KGHSH and CDR2 LQKENI. The CDR3 reads CASSRRLATNEKLFF. CDR3 DNA sequence: TGTGCCAGCTCACGGAGACTAGCAACTAATGAAAAACTGTTTTTT.

This chain joins TRBV29-1 and TRBJ2-7, with 8 bases aligning to TRBD2. The CDR3 spans 12 residues. CDR1 SQVTM and CDR2 ANQGSEA come from the germline V gene. The V gene end was trimmed by 4 bases and the J gene end by 2 bases; junction bases not matched to a gene: 1. The CDR3 DNA follows: TGCAGCGTTGTGACTAGCGCCTACGAGCAGTACTTC. Amino acid sequence: CSVVTSAYEQYF.

The chain links TRBV7-2 to TRBJ2-5, with 8 bases lining up with TRBD1. Unmatched junction bases numbered 10, after V lost 5 bases and J lost 2 bases. The CDR3 consists of 16 residues. The germline V gene encodes CDR1 SGHTA and CDR2 FQGNSA. The CDR3: CASSPQGAHYQETQYF. The CDR3 DNA follows: TGTGCCAGCAGCCCCCAGGGGGCGCACTATCAAGAGACCCAGTACTTC.

The V and J genes are TRBV27 and TRBJ2-7, with TRBD1 identical over 10 bases. CDR3 length: 15 amino acids. Germline assignment: CDR1 MNHEY and CDR2 SMNVEV (reference sequence). V lost 0 bases and J lost 2; bases outside the gene matches: 1. CDR3 loop: CASSLSTGGAYEQYF. As DNA, the CDR3 is TGTGCCAGCAGTTTATCGACAGGGGGCGCCTACGAGCAGTACTTC.

The J gene is TRBJ1-2, the V gene TRBV28; D gene uncertain. The length of the CDR3 is 14 residues. Trimming took off 6 bases at V and 4 bases at J, with 15 bases between the two ends. CDR1 MDHEN and CDR2 SYDVKM come from the germline V gene. This CDR3 reads CASSSIPGFYGYTF. As DNA, the CDR3 is TGTGCCAGCAGCTCAATACCGGGATTCTATGGCTACACCTTC.

The chain is built from TRBV30 and TRBJ1-1; possibly TRBD1 for D (5 bases). Germline V gene lookup returns CDR1 GTSNPN and CDR2 SVGIG (reference sequence). Between the trimmed V and J ends, which lost 0 bases and 1 base, there was a span of 9 bases. The CDR3 totals 14 residues. CDR3 nucleotides: TGTGCCTGGAGTGTACAAAGGGGGAACACTGAAGCTTTCTTT. Translating gives CAWSVQRGNTEAFF.

Here the CDR3 reads CASSLGGRGRTTEAFF. CDR3 coding DNA: TGTGCCAGCAGCTTAGGGGGCAGGGGACGAACAACTGAAGCTTTCTTT. This sequence joins TRBV7-8 and TRBJ1-1, with TRBD1 as a possible D gene (6 bases). This CDR3 comprises 16 residues. Germline loops: CDR1 SGHVS, CDR2 FQNEAQ. Trimming removed 1 base at V and 5 bases at J, with 17 bases between.

This chain joins TRBV28 and TRBJ2-4; the match to TRBD2 covers 8 bases. CDR1 and CDR2 (germline): MDHEN, SYDVKM. The trim removed 7 bases at V and 6 bases at J, leaving 14 bases unmatched. This CDR3 has 16 amino acids. The CDR3 bases are TGTGCCAGCACCCTCTCCCGGGAGGGGGATTCAAACATTCAGTACTTC. This codes for CASTLSREGDSNIQYF.